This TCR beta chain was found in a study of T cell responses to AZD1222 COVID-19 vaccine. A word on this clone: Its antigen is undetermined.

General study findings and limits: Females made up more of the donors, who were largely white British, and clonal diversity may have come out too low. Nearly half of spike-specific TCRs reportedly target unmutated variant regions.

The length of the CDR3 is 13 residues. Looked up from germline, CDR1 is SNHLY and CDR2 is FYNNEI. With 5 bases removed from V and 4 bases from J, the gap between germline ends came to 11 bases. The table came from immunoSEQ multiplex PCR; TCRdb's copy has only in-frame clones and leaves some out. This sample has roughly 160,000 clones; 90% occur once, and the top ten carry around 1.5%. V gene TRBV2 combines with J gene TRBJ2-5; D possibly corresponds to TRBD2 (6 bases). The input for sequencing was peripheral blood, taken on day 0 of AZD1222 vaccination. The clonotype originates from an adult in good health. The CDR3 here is CASSFTGGETQYF. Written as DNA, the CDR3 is TGTGCCAGCAGTTTTACCGGGGGAGAGACCCAGTACTTC.